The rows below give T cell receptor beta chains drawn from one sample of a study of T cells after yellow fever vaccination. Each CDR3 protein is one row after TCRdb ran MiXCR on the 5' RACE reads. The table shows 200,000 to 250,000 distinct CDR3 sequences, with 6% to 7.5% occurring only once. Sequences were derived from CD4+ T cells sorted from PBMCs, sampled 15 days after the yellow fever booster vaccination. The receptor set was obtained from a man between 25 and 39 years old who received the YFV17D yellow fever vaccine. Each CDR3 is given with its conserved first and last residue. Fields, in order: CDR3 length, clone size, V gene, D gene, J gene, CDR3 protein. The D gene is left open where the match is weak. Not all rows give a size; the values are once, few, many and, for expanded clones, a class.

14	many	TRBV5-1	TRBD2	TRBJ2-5	CASSPPGLEETQYF
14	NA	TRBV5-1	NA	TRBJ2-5	CASSWGSGQETQYF
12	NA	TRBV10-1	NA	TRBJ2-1	CASSKQGREQFF
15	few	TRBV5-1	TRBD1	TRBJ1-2	CASSLDRGRNYGYTF
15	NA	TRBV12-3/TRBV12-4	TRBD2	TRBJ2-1	CASSPPGRAYNEQFF
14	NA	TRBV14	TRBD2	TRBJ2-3	CANLGGRSTDTQYF
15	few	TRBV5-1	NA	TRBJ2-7	CASSLALAGSYEQYF
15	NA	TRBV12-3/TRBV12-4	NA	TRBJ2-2	CASSLYRQDTGELFF
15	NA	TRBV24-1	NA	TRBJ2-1	CATSDRTLGGNEQFF
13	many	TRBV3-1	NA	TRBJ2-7	CASSQGGGVEQYF
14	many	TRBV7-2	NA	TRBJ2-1	CASKEGPGRDEQFF
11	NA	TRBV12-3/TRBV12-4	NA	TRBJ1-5	CASRGGGHQHF
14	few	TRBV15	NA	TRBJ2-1	CATTPNWSYNEQFF
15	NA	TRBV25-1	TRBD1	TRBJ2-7	CASRSTGTGAYEQYF
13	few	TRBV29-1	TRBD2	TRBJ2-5	CSVGASGSETQYF
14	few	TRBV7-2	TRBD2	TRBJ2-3	CASNSGRGSDTQYF
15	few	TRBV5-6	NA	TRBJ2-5	CASSWGPGVQETQYF
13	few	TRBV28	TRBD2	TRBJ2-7	CASSPTVLAGLLF
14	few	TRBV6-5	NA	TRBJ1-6	CASSYTGENSPLHF
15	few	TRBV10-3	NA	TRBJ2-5	CAISDSRGVGETQYF
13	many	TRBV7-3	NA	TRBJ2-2	CASSIDNTGELFF
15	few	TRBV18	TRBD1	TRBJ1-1	CASSPPTGSFTEAFF
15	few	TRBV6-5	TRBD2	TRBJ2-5	CASSTGGEFRRTQYF
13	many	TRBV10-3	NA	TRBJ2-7	CAIRTFSSYEQYF
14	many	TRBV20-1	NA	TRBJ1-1	CSARVAGRRTEAFF
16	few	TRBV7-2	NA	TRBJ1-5	CASSLYGGASNQPQHF
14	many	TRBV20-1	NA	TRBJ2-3	CSARDSRRTDTQYF
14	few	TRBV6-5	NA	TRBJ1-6	CASSYGGGNSPLHF
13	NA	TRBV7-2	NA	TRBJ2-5	CASSWGSGETQYF
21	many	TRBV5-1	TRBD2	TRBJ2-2	CASSSYPAGTSGRNGTGELFF
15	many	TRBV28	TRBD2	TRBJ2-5	CASSRGGVTQETQYF
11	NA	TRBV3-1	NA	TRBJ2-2	CASRVGGELFF
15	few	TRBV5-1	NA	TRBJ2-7	CASTLGSGPSYEQYF
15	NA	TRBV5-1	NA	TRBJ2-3	CASSLLVGTTDTQYF
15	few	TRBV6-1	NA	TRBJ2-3	CASSEPGTGTDTQYF
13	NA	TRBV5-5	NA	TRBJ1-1	CASLYGVHEGAFF
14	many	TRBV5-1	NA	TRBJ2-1	CASSGGGVAGEQFF
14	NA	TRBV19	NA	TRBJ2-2	CASRGSVNTGELFF
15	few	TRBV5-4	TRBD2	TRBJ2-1	CASSLSIAGDNEQFF
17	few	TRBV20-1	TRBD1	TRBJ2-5	CSARDLRSQGVWETQYF
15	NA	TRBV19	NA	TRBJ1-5	CASSSWTGGNQPQHF
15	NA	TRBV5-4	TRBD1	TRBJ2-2	CASSGDRGANGELFF
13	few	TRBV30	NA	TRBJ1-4	CAWSVQTNEKLFF
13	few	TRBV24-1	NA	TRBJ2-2	CATSEPSTGELFF
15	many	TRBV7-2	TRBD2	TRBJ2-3	CASSLRLAGADTQYF
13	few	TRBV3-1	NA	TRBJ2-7	CASSPLGGYEQYF
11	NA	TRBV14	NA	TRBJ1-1	CASSQVAEAFF
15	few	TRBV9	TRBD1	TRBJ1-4	CASSATGQANEKLFF
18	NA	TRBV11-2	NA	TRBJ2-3	CASSPRSGGGWGTDTQYF
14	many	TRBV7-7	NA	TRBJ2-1	CASSQSGGYNEQFF
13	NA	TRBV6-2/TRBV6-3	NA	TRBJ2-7	CASSYGNRYEQYF
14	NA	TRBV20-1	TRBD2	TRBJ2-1	CSAKAGGGLNEQFF
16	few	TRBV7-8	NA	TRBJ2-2	CASSFSGMGNTGELFF